A few counts support the clone carrying this T cell receptor (beta chain). Its cognate antigen is unknown. Specified time point: week 47, end of study. Vaccination comprised doses that each held 300 ug of mutant IDH1 20-mer peptide, plus topical imiquimod. The donors' diagnosis was new WHO grade 3 or 4 astrocytoma that was IDH1-mutant and ATRX-lost. This entry comes from a study of a mutant IDH1 vaccine in newly diagnosed glioma. At the level of the study: The earlier regimen, radiotherapy, temozolomide, or both, was most often both. V12 came at week 35, V13 at week 47. General study results and limits: It seemed that pseudoprogression was not linked to changes in the top peripheral T cell clonotypes.

The CDR3 has 16 residues. Unmatched junction bases numbered 10, after V lost 5 bases and J lost 3 bases. Germline-derived CDR1 and CDR2 are KGHSH and LQKENI. Clones were read by immunoSEQ multiplex PCR, and TCRdb kept only the in-frame ones, dropping some. The sample records some 50,000 clones, almost 65% being singletons. Specimen: peripheral blood mononuclear cells (PBMCs), collected from a glioma patient whose treatment included an IDH1 peptide vaccine. This clonotype was sampled from a man between 40 and 49 years old with glioma. Some clones in this sample may be carry-over from other donors' samples. This sequence joins TRBV18 and TRBJ1-5, with 7 bases aligning to TRBD1. The CDR3 nucleotides read TGTGCCAGCTCATCAACAGGGGAGGCGGTCAATCAGCCCCAGCATTTT. Its translation: CASSSTGEAVNQPQHF.